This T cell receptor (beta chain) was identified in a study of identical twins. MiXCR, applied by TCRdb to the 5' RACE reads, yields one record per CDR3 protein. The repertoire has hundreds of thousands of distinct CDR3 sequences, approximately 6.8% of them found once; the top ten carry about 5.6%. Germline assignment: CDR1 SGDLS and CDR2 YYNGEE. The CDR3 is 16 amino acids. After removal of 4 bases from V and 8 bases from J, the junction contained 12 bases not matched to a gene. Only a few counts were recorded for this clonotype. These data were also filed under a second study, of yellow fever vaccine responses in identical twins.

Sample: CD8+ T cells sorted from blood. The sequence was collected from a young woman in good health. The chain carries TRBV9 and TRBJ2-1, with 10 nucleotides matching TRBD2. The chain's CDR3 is CASSPRAGGSGDEQFF. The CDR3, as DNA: TGTGCCAGCAGCCCCCGAGCGGGAGGGTCGGGAGATGAGCAGTTCTTC.